These T cell receptor beta chains were read from a single sample in a study of T cells after yellow fever vaccination. MiXCR, run by TCRdb on the 5' RACE reads, gives a single entry per CDR3 protein. This sample carries 450,000 to 650,000 distinct CDR3 sequences, 13% of them seen once, and the ten largest clones take more than 12%. Specimen: PBMCs, collected on the day of the yellow fever booster vaccination. The source of these receptors is a man aged 25 to 40 who received the YFV17D yellow fever vaccine. The CDR3 runs from the conserved cysteine through the conserved F or W. A D gene is named only where the DNA matches it firmly. Size values are once, few and many counts, or a class for expanded clones, and some rows have none.

>-|TRBV21-1|TRBJ2-7|few
TGTGCCAGCAGCAAAGGACAGGCCCTTTGGTACGAGCAGTACTTC
CASSKGQALWYEQYF
>-|TRBV7-2|TRBJ1-4|-
TGTGCCAGCAGCTTAGTGCCAGGGTGGGGGACTAATGAAAAACTGTTTTTT
CASSLVPGWGTNEKLFF
>-|TRBV4-1|TRBJ2-2|-
TGCGCCAGCAGCCAAGTGTATCGGAATAGGTACGGGGAGCTGTTTTTT
CASSQVYRNRYGELFF
>-|TRBV12-3/TRBV12-4|TRBJ2-3|few
TGTGCCAGCAGTCGCGGGGTGATCAGGGGAGGGGAAGATACGCAGTATTTT
CASSRGVIRGGEDTQYF
>TRBD1|TRBV29-1|TRBJ2-3|-
TGCAGCGCTCGGGACAGGGGAAGCACAGATACGCAGTATTTT
CSARDRGSTDTQYF
>-|TRBV11-2|TRBJ2-7|-
TGTGCCAGCAGCGCCCGACAGGAAAGCTCCTACGAGCAGTACTTC
CASSARQESSYEQYF
>-|TRBV7-2|TRBJ1-6|-
TGTGCCAGCAGCTTGTTTGCACTGATAATTAATTCACCCCTCCACTTT
CASSLFALIINSPLHF
>TRBD2|TRBV7-2|TRBJ2-2|-
TGTGCCAGCAGCTTCCTAGCGGGAGCCGGGGAGCTGTTTTTT
CASSFLAGAGELFF
>TRBD1|TRBV19|TRBJ2-1|few
TGTGCCAGTAGTACCCGGACAGGGGGCTATAATGAGCAGTTCTTC
CASSTRTGGYNEQFF
>-|TRBV15|TRBJ2-6|few
TGTGCCACCAGCAGAGAGAGGGGCCGGTCTGGGGCCAACGTCCTGACTTTC
CATSRERGRSGANVLTF
>TRBD1|TRBV28|TRBJ1-2|-
TGTTCCAGCCGCACCCCGGCCGGGACAGGGGAGGATGGCTACACCTTC
CSSRTPAGTGEDGYTF
>-|TRBV5-1|TRBJ1-1|-
TGCGCCAGCTGGGGACAGAACACTGAAGCTTTCTTT
CASWGQNTEAFF
>-|TRBV30|TRBJ1-5|few
TGTGCCTGGAGTGTCCACCTGGAAGGGCCCCAGCATTTT
CAWSVHLEGPQHF
>-|TRBV15|TRBJ1-5|few
TGTGCCACCAGCAGAGATCGACAAGGGAATCAGCCCCAGCATTTT
CATSRDRQGNQPQHF
>-|TRBV28|TRBJ2-1|few
TGTGCCAGCAGTTTGGCGGGGATCAACTACAATGAGCAGTTCTTC
CASSLAGINYNEQFF
>-|TRBV3-1|TRBJ1-6|few
TGTGCCAGCAGCCCAAGGATTCCAGTGGATAATTTTTCACCCCTCCACTTT
CASSPRIPVDNFSPLHF
>TRBD2|TRBV20-1|TRBJ2-7|-
TGCAGTGCTAGAGACCCCGGGACTAGCGGGCACGAGCAGTACTTC
CSARDPGTSGHEQYF
>-|TRBV4-3|TRBJ2-3|once
TGCGCCAGCAGCCAAGATTGGGCTGGCGGAGGCACAGATACGCAGTATTTT
CASSQDWAGGGTDTQYF
>-|TRBV21-1|TRBJ1-6|few
TGTGCCAGCAGCAAAAAAACCAATTCACCCCTCCACTTT
CASSKKTNSPLHF
>-|TRBV25-1|TRBJ2-2|few
TGTGCCAGCACCAGGACGGGGAACACCGGGGAGCTGTTTTTT
CASTRTGNTGELFF
>-|TRBV20-1|TRBJ1-2|few
TGCAGTGCTTCTGGACAGCCGAACTATGGCTACACCTTC
CSASGQPNYGYTF
>-|TRBV2|TRBJ2-3|few
TGTGCCAGCGGTTTATTAACAGATACGCAGTATTTT
CASGLLTDTQYF
>TRBD1|TRBV4-3|TRBJ1-3|-
TGCGCCAGCAGCCAAGTCCCCACAGGGGATCCTGGAAACACCATATATTTT
CASSQVPTGDPGNTIYF
>TRBD1|TRBV7-8|TRBJ1-2|-
TGTGCCAGCAGCCTAAAAGGACAGGGGAGTTATGGCTACACCTTC
CASSLKGQGSYGYTF
>-|TRBV6-5|TRBJ2-2|few
TGTGCCAGCACCAAACGCACCCAGCGGGGGGAGCTGTTTTTT
CASTKRTQRGELFF
>TRBD1|TRBV5-1|TRBJ2-4|many
TGCGCCAGCAGCTTAGGGGACAGGGTGAACATTCAGTACTTC
CASSLGDRVNIQYF
>-|TRBV11-2|TRBJ2-5|few
TGTGCCAGCAGCTTTTTGGACTACGGAGGGACCCAGTACTTC
CASSFLDYGGTQYF
>-|TRBV30|TRBJ2-7|-
TGTGCCTGGAGTCTCCTGAGGGGTTACGAGCAGTACTTC
CAWSLLRGYEQYF
>TRBD1|TRBV12-3/TRBV12-4|TRBJ2-7|few
TGTGCCAGCAGGGGACAGGGGGCTGTCGAGCAGTACTTC
CASRGQGAVEQYF
>-|TRBV20-1|TRBJ1-5|many
TGCAGTCTAGACAGCCCCAATCAGCCCCAGCATTTT
CSLDSPNQPQHF
>TRBD2|TRBV20-1|TRBJ2-1|few
TGCAGTGCTAGATGGGTAGCGGGCCACAATGAGCAGTTCTTC
CSARWVAGHNEQFF
>TRBD1|TRBV4-3|TRBJ2-7|-
TGCGCCAGCAGCCGGTTGCGACAGGGGGCTTACGAGCAGTACTTC
CASSRLRQGAYEQYF
>TRBD2|TRBV29-1|TRBJ2-5|few
TGCAGCGTTGTGCCTAGCGGGACCCAAGAGACCCAGTACTTC
CSVVPSGTQETQYF
>-|TRBV9|TRBJ1-1|-
TGTGCCAGCAGCGGGACGCGGGGGAGGAACACTGAAGCTTTCTTT
CASSGTRGRNTEAFF
>-|TRBV3-1|TRBJ2-1|few
TGTGCCAGCAGCCCGGAGGGTGGGAATGAGCAGTTCTTC
CASSPEGGNEQFF
>TRBD2|TRBV4-3|TRBJ2-7|-
TGCGCCAGCAGCCACAGTCTCGGAGCGGGAGACGCCTACGAGCAGTACTTC
CASSHSLGAGDAYEQYF
>TRBD2|TRBV5-6|TRBJ2-3|-
TGTGCCAGCAGCTGGGGCCCTAGCGGGAGCACAGATACGCAGTATTTT
CASSWGPSGSTDTQYF
>TRBD1|TRBV30|TRBJ1-1|few
TGTGCCTGTTTCGACAGGGGGGGTTACTCTGAAGCTTTCTTT
CACFDRGGYSEAFF
>-|TRBV11-2|TRBJ2-7|few
TGTGCCAGCAGCTTACGGTGGGGGGTCTTAGAGCAGTACTTC
CASSLRWGVLEQYF
>-|TRBV6-2/TRBV6-3|TRBJ2-2|few
TGTGCCAGCAGTTTTTCACAGGGACGCACCGGGGAGCTGTTTTTT
CASSFSQGRTGELFF